This T cell receptor (beta chain) was obtained from a study of vaccination effects on CD4 cells after COVID-19 (dated by TCRdb to 2022 to 2024). Regarding the study in general: Each participant got two doses of an mRNA SARS-CoV-2 vaccine, either BNT162b2 or mRNA-1273. The Oncomine TCR Beta short-read assay on an Illumina iSeq 100 was used to sequence cultures from other donors in the study. Altogether, approximately 10 COVID-19 convalescent patients and a few SARS-CoV-2-naive healthy vaccine recipients made up the full study. The study compared SARS-CoV-2 spike-specific CD4+ TCR repertoires before and after mRNA vaccination in COVID-19 convalescent patients and infection-naive vaccine recipients. Pre-vaccine samples were drawn from two convalescent patients 16 days and one week before the first dose, at 142 and 148 days after COVID-19 diagnosis.

In the ViraFEST assay, PBMC were stimulated with viral peptide pools, and TCR sequencing was then used to find antigen-specific CD4+ T cell clonotypes based on their expansion. After 10 days of culture, CD4+ T cells were isolated with the EasySep CD4+ T cell isolation kit. Convalescent patients had PCR-confirmed SARS-CoV-2 infection between March and December 2020, before Alpha, Beta and Delta variants emerged in the United States. Approximately 2 million PBMC per well were cultured in IMDM with around 5% human AB serum, 10 IU/ml IL-2 and gentamicin, plus 10 ug/ml peptides. A peptide pool from HIV-1 Nef was used as the negative control culture condition. On days 3 and 7, half of the culture medium was replaced with fresh IL-2-containing medium. Unless noted otherwise, every peptide stimulation condition was grown in triplicate wells. Using Ficoll-Paque Plus gradient centrifugation, PBMC were separated from whole blood and then either used fresh or cryopreserved at -140C. Genomic DNA was extracted from cultured CD4+ T cells with the QIAamp micro DNA kit.

Libraries came from the immunoSEQ multiplex PCR assay. DNA from the cultured, isolated CD4+ T cells was subjected to TCR beta CDR3 sequencing. From the authors' description of their analysis: Non-productive TCR sequences were discarded, and reads were trimmed to the CDR3 region, with only CDR3s of 7 or more amino acids retained. The MANAFEST web app was used to pick out antigen-specific clonotypes by comparing their expansion in peptide wells with that in reference cultures. To count as positive, a clone had to show expansion at FDR<0.05 compared with the reference and with all other wells, an odds ratio above 5, and a frequency above 0.1% in two replicate wells. Clonotypes significantly expanded in SARS-CoV-2 spike wells and in at least one common cold coronavirus spike condition were defined as cross-reactive. Levenshtein distance calculated with the stringdist R package was used to assess CDR3 similarity, and unrooted trees were constructed with ape in R 3.6.1. The immuneACCESS repertoire file appears here via TCRdb, limited to in-frame rearrangements. These files lack a portion of the clones; in checked studies, under half of the deficit traces to unresolved V genes, and the cause of the others is not known. Clonal size and the V and J genes are those of that table, whereas D and trimming came from the DNA. The sample contains more than 45,000 clones, around 82% of them found a single time. The ten most abundant clones make up about 5.4% of the sample.

This clone was seen once. The target of this receptor is not known. No qualities accompany the bases; no much larger clone lies one base away. Including cysteine and phenylalanine, the CDR3 has 14 amino acids. The retained sequence is limited to the CDR3, 42 bases, with the frame set at the first base. V lost 7 bases and J lost 7 bases, and the count of bases not matched to a germline gene is 5. Looking up the germline V gene yields CDR1 MNHEY and CDR2 SVGAGI. Summary of the overall study and its limitations: Limitations of the study were the small number of convalescent patients and the absence of early post-infection timepoints. In convalescent patients, the post-vaccine spike-reactive repertoire consisted mainly of new vaccine-induced clones, largely distinct from infection-induced clones. Marked clonal contraction was observed in both infection-induced and vaccine-induced clones at late post-vaccination timepoints, consistent with waning T cell responses.

This clonotype was obtained from a human donor who had a prior SARS-CoV-2 infection. The input for sequencing was CD4+ T cells from PBMCs cultured with HIV peptides, taken before COVID-19 vaccination. Explained via the paper, the cell subset or site label denotes: HIV-1 Nef peptide pool negative control/reference culture. The chain is made from TRBV6-5 and TRBJ1-6; TRBD1 aligns with 9 central bases. The DNA reads as follows: TGTGCCAGCACCTACAGGGGGCAAAATTCACCCCTCCACTTT. It encodes CASTYRGQNSPLHF.